What follows is one T cell receptor beta chain and its context. Since a much larger clone is just one base distant, this may be a read error. In building TCR beta libraries, iRepertoire HTBI primers were used together with Arm-PCR of CDR3 regions. From the multiplex PCR reads, TCRdb called clonotypes with MiXCR, one entry per CDR3 protein. This table has 550,000 or so distinct CDR3 sequences, 9.5% to 15% appearing once. Documented time point: newly diagnosed GD, antithyroid drugs for less than 3 months. RNA isolated from PBMCs was used to make the TCR library. CDR3 size: 15 residues. V lost 3 bases and J lost 0, with 6 bases in between. The sample comes from a study of regulatory T cells in long-lasting Graves disease. The data were also submitted as part of a second study, on T cells in Graves' hyperthyroidism and ophthalmopathy.

V and J are TRBV12-3 or TRBV12-4 and TRBJ2-6; D ambiguous. Sequencing used peripheral blood mononuclear cells (PBMCs), obtained at new diagnosis, from a patient treated with antithyroid drugs. This receptor was identified in a woman aged 30 to 39 with Graves disease. The CDR3 bases are TGTGCCAGCAGTTTGTGGGACTCTGGGGCCAACGTCCTGACTTTC. Protein product: CASSLWDSGANVLTF.